Below, 18 T cell receptor beta chains from the same sample are listed, as sequenced in a study of blood T cell repertoires in COVID-19. Some clones are missing from TCRdb's copy, which holds only in-frame ones; the method was immunoSEQ multiplex PCR. This table holds a few hundred thousand clones, about 80% found once. Sample: peripheral blood. These receptor sequences come from an elderly man with acute or convalescent COVID-19.

This clone was detected only once. This specimen includes other DNA sequences encoding the same CDR3. J is TRBJ2-2 and V is TRBV19; D is possibly TRBD2 (5 bases). V was cut by 5 bases and J by 5 bases, with 12 bases left in between. The CDR3 runs 14 residues. CDR1 and CDR2 from the germline V gene are LNHDA and SQIVND (reference sequence). CDR3 in DNA: TGTGCCAGTAGTCCAAGGACGGGGACCGGGGAGCTGTTTTTT. It yields the protein CASSPRTGTGELFF.

V is TRBV6-5 and J is TRBJ2-1; 7 positions match TRBD2. J lost 4 bases, V lost 5 bases, and 5 bases had no gene match. This CDR3 has 14 residues. In germline, CDR1 is MNHEY, CDR2 SVGAGI. CDR3 residues: CASSTAGRYNEQFF. The CDR3 nucleotides are TGTGCCAGCAGTACAGCGGGACGGTACAATGAGCAGTTCTTC.

The CDR3 region has the DNA TGTGCCACCCGGGACACCAACACCGGGGAGCTGTTTTTT. Protein: CATRDTNTGELFF. J is TRBJ2-2 and V is TRBV24-1, with D possibly TRBD1 on 6 matching bases. V was trimmed by 9 bases and J by 2 bases, leaving 9 bases between them. CDR1 KGHDR and CDR2 SFDVKD come from the germline V gene. This CDR3 contains 13 residues.

The chain combines TRBV24-1 with TRBJ2-1; TRBD2 aligns across 7 bases. CDR3 length: 15 amino acids. The germline V gene has CDR1 KGHDR and CDR2 SFDVKD. Trimming removed 3 bases from V and 10 bases from J; junction bases left unmatched: 11. The CDR3 coding sequence is TGTGCCACCAGTGATGAAGGGGCCCCGGGGGGAGAGCAGTTCTTC. This gives the protein CATSDEGAPGGEQFF.

The chain links TRBV3-1 (or the pseudogene TRBV3-2) to TRBJ1-1; D gene uncertain. V lost 5 bases and J lost 1, with 23 bases in between. This CDR3 is 18 amino acids long. Germline-derived CDR1 and CDR2 are LGHDT and YNNKEL (reference sequence). DNA for the CDR3: TGTGCCAGCAGCTTCTTTCCCGGGTCCCTTTTCCCGAACACTGAAGCTTTCTTT. It translates to CASSFFPGSLFPNTEAFF.

The V call is TRBV27, the J call TRBJ2-2; 11 nucleotides match TRBD2. V lost 2 bases and J lost 3; bases outside the gene matches: 2. The germline gives CDR1 MNHEY, CDR2 SMNVEV (reference sequence). CDR3 length: 16 amino acids. CDR3 nucleotide sequence: TGTGCCAGCAGTTTAACTAGCGGGAGAGACACCGGGGAGCTGTTTTTT. Translating it yields CASSLTSGRDTGELFF.

A single count supports this clone. V gene TRBV10-3 combines with J gene TRBJ1-1; the D is unclear. Deletions cut 0 bases from V and 1 base from J, with 12 bases between. This CDR3 comprises 16 residues. Germline CDR1 and CDR2: ENHRY and SYGVKD. The CDR3 sequence: CAISESRGMGNTEAFF. The CDR3 region has the DNA TGTGCCATCAGTGAGTCGAGAGGGATGGGGAACACTGAAGCTTTCTTT.

Concerning this clone itself: Other DNA sequences from this sample encode an identical CDR3 as well. The gene calls are TRBV5-1 and TRBJ2-7, with a possible D match to TRBD1 (5 bases). CDR3 length: 14 amino acids. V lost 0 bases, J lost 0 bases, and 7 bases lay in between. Germline lookup yields CDR1 SGHRS and CDR2 YFSETQ. The CDR3 sequence: CASSLVGDSYEQYF. The CDR3, as DNA: TGCGCCAGCAGCTTGGTAGGGGACTCCTACGAGCAGTACTTC.

The J gene is TRBJ1-1, the V gene TRBV19; D gene unclear. This CDR3 contains 15 residues. Germline CDR1 LNHDA, CDR2 SQIVND (reference sequence). The V end was cut by 7 bases, the J end by 2 bases, with 17 bases between. The CDR3 loop is CASTKAPTGNTEAFF. The CDR3 nucleotides are TGTGCCAGTACCAAGGCACCGACGGGAAACACTGAAGCTTTCTTT.

The chain employs TRBV2 and TRBJ2-1; no reliable D call. CDR1 is SNHLY, CDR2 FYNNEI, per germline. The CDR3 totals 13 residues. The V gene lost 4 bases and the J gene lost 4 bases, with 8 bases spanning the gap. As DNA, the CDR3 is TGTGCCAGCAGTGGCGTCTCTTACAATGAGCAGTTCTTC. It is translated as CASSGVSYNEQFF.

J is TRBJ1-3 and V is TRBV28, with a weak D call TRBD1 (5 bases). The CDR3 extends over 14 amino acids. V lost 5 bases and J 4 bases, leaving 12 bases between the germline ends. CDR1 is MDHEN and CDR2 is SYDVKM in the germline V gene. CDR3 DNA: TGTGCCAGCAGTCCACAGGAGTCGGGAAACACCATATATTTT. It is translated as CASSPQESGNTIYF.

The V gene is TRBV7-9, the J gene TRBJ1-1, with D possibly being TRBD1 (6 bases). Trimming cost V 5 bases and J 7 bases, with 20 bases left between them. CDR3 size: 15 residues. The germline V gene encodes CDR1 SEHNR and CDR2 FQNEAQ (reference sequence). The CDR3 loop is CASSPPGTSHGEAFF. The CDR3 nucleotides are TGTGCCAGCAGCCCCCCGGGGACATCTCATGGTGAAGCTTTCTTT.

The rearrangement uses TRBV2 and TRBJ2-7, with 11 bases aligning to TRBD2. V lost 7 bases and J lost 1; bases outside the gene matches: 6. The germline CDR1 and CDR2 sequences are SNHLY and FYNNEI. This CDR3 contains 15 residues. The CDR3 protein is CASKGGTSGSYEQYF. The CDR3 DNA reads TGTGCCAGCAAGGGGGGGACTAGCGGATCCTACGAGCAGTACTTC.

The gene calls are TRBV15 and TRBJ2-1; weak D call: TRBD1 (5 bases). With 5 bases removed from V and 4 bases from J, the gap between germline ends came to 15 bases. The CDR3 is made up of 15 amino acids. The germline CDR1 and CDR2 sequences are LNHNV and YYDKDF (reference sequence). The CDR3 region has the DNA TGTGCCACCAGCCCAGGGCAACAACTATACAATGAGCAGTTCTTC. It yields the protein CATSPGQQLYNEQFF.

This clone was seen only a few times. The rearrangement joins TRBV9 to TRBJ1-6; D is uncertain. CDR3 length: 14 amino acids. Trimming left V 0 bases short and J 14 bases short, with 15 bases between. Germline CDR1 reads SGDLS; CDR2 reads YYNGEE. CDR3 loop: CASSVDSGPPALHF. Here the CDR3 DNA reads TGTGCCAGCAGCGTAGATTCAGGCCCTCCAGCCCTCCACTTT.

This CDR3 is CASSLPLTDTQYF. The CDR3 DNA reads TGTGCCAGCAGTTTACCCCTCACAGATACGCAGTATTTT. J is TRBJ2-3 and V is TRBV12-3 or TRBV12-4; D is unresolved. This CDR3 contains 13 residues. V lost 2 bases and J lost 2, with 5 bases in between.

CDR3 amino acids: CASRPGGGNQPQHF. The CDR3 DNA follows: TGTGCCAGCAGGCCGGGGGGTGGCAATCAGCCCCAGCATTTT. The chain has TRBV6-5 and TRBJ1-5; possibly TRBD1 for D (5 bases). Germline CDR1 reads MNHEY; CDR2 reads SVGAGI. Between the trimmed V and J ends, which lost 6 bases and 2 bases, there was a span of 11 bases. CDR3 length: 14 amino acids.

The chain is built from TRBV29-1 and TRBJ2-7; D is perhaps TRBD2 (7 bases). CDR1 SQVTM and CDR2 ANQGSEA come from the germline V gene. This CDR3 region has 14 residues. The germline V and J ends were trimmed by 4 bases and 4 bases, with 17 bases remaining between them. CDR3 coding DNA: TGCAGCGTTGGGAGGGGGGGACCTCCATACGAGCAGTACTTC. Translation: CSVGRGGPPYEQYF.